This is a list of T cell receptor beta chains from one sample in a study of technical replicates of blood from several donors. This table comes from immunoSEQ multiplex PCR, and its TCRdb copy is limited to in-frame clones, with some not included. The sample includes tens of thousands of clones, more than 85% of them seen just once. The specimen sequenced was T cells isolated from PBMCs. The receptors were gathered from a human donor in good health. CDR3s include the opening cysteine and the closing phenylalanine or tryptophan. The order of the fields is V gene, CDR3 length, J gene, D gene, clone size, CDR3 DNA, CDR3 protein. A D gene is named only where the DNA matches it firmly. Clone size is shown for a subset of rows, as once, few, many or a class of expanded clone.

TRBV28,16,TRBJ1-1,NA,NA,TGTGCCAGCAGTTTTGTCACAGTCACACCGAACACTGAAGCTTTCTTT,CASSFVTVTPNTEAFF
TRBV19,14,TRBJ1-1,NA,few,TGTGCCAGTAGCATACCGGGGGGGAGGACTGAAGCTTTCTTT,CASSIPGGRTEAFF
TRBV5-1,13,TRBJ1-4,NA,NA,TGCGCCAGCACCCGGGGTAACAATGAAAAACTGTTTTTT,CASTRGNNEKLFF
TRBV6-5,14,TRBJ1-1,NA,NA,TGTGCCAGCACCCAACCAGGGTTAAGGGCTGAAGCTTTCTTT,CASTQPGLRAEAFF
TRBV19,15,TRBJ1-1,TRBD1,NA,TGTGCCAGTAGTATATCTGGGACAGGGAGCACTGAAGCTTTCTTT,CASSISGTGSTEAFF
TRBV28,17,TRBJ2-2,NA,NA,TGTGCCAGCAGTCTCTTGGGGTCAGTAGGGGAAGCCGGGGAGCTGTTTTTT,CASSLLGSVGEAGELFF
TRBV6-1,17,TRBJ2-3,TRBD2,NA,TGTGCCAGCAGTGAAGCGATCGGACTAGCTCTTACAGATACGCAGTATTTT,CASSEAIGLALTDTQYF
TRBV9,14,TRBJ2-7,NA,NA,TGTGCCAGCAGCCCTCAGGTTTCATCCTACGAGCAGTACTTC,CASSPQVSSYEQYF
TRBV28,14,TRBJ2-7,TRBD1,NA,TGTGCCAGCAGTCAAAGACAGGGGTCCTACGAGCAGTACTTC,CASSQRQGSYEQYF
TRBV6-4,16,TRBJ1-3,NA,NA,TGTGCCAGCAGTGAAGAAGGGCAGGGCTCTGGAAACACCATATATTTT,CASSEEGQGSGNTIYF
TRBV2,15,TRBJ1-3,NA,NA,TGTGCCAGCAGTGAAGTGACGGGGATTGGAAACACCATATATTTT,CASSEVTGIGNTIYF
TRBV28,20,TRBJ2-3,TRBD2,NA,TGTGCCAGCAGTTTTCTTGTGGTTAATATTCAAGCGGGAGGATGGGATACGCAGTATTTT,CASSFLVVNIQAGGWDTQYF
TRBV5-1,13,TRBJ1-2,NA,NA,TGCGCCAGCAGCTTGTATACGGACTATGGCTACACCTTC,CASSLYTDYGYTF
TRBV7-8,16,TRBJ1-5,NA,NA,TGTGCCAGCAGCGTCCGGGATCTACTAAGCAATCAGCCCCAGCATTTT,CASSVRDLLSNQPQHF
TRBV19,13,TRBJ2-3,NA,NA,TGTGCCAGTAAGACGGGGAGCACAGATACGCAGTATTTT,CASKTGSTDTQYF
TRBV5-1,13,TRBJ2-5,NA,NA,TGCGCCAGCAGCTTGGGGGCACAAGAGACCCAGTACTTC,CASSLGAQETQYF
TRBV2,14,TRBJ2-3,TRBD1,NA,TGTGCCAGCAGTGAGTTGACAGGGGGTGATACGCAGTATTTT,CASSELTGGDTQYF
TRBV28,15,TRBJ2-7,NA,NA,TGTGCCAGCAGTTTAGGGCAGGGTGGGTCTTACGAGCAGTACTTC,CASSLGQGGSYEQYF
TRBV7-2,16,TRBJ2-7,NA,NA,TGTGCCAGCAGCCCCCGGGGGATAGACGGTTTTTACGAGCAGTACTTC,CASSPRGIDGFYEQYF
TRBV9,15,TRBJ1-2,NA,NA,TGTGCCAGCAGCGCCGGGACAATAGCTAACTATGGCTACACCTTC,CASSAGTIANYGYTF
TRBV5-1,15,TRBJ2-2,TRBD1,NA,TGCGCCAGCAGCCCGGGACAGGGGGCCGGCGGGGAGCTGTTTTTT,CASSPGQGAGGELFF
TRBV29-1,14,TRBJ1-1,NA,once,TGCAGCGTTGGGTTGGGGGGGTGGGGCACTGAAGCTTTCTTT,CSVGLGGWGTEAFF
TRBV5-5,13,TRBJ2-5,NA,NA,TGTGCCAGGGGGCGGTGGGGCCAAGAGACCCAGTACTTC,CARGRWGQETQYF
TRBV6-6,14,TRBJ2-5,NA,NA,TGTGCCATTAGCAGGGGACGGCAGAAAGAGACCCAGTACTTC,CAISRGRQKETQYF
TRBV5-1,14,TRBJ2-7,NA,NA,TGCGCCAGCAGCCTGAAAAACAGGGACTACGAGCAGTACTTC,CASSLKNRDYEQYF